These T cell receptor beta chains were read from a single sample in a study of T cell repertoires in cytomegalovirus infection. Each CDR3 protein gets one entry after TCRdb re-called the reads with MiXCR. The sample shows 750,000 to 900,000 distinct CDR3 sequences, 25% to 35% of them seen only once. Antigens of these TCRs are unknown. This sample comprised cultured CD8+ T cells from PBMCs, obtained from culture after CMV antigen stimulation. The receptors were gathered from a human donor in good health (CMV status not recorded). Some clones in this sample may be carry-over from other donors' samples. Both conserved end residues are part of each CDR3. Fields, in order: J gene, clone size, V gene, D gene, CDR3 protein, CDR3 DNA. D genes are given only for firm matches. Clone sizes are given selectively: once, few, many, or a class where the clone is expanded.

j_call: TRBJ1-6; clone_size: NA; v_call: TRBV12-3/TRBV12-4; d_call: NA; cdr3_aa: CASRSGVGSPLHF; cdr3_nt: TGTGCCAGCAGGTCCGGGGTTGGTTCACCCCTCCACTTT
j_call: TRBJ2-3; clone_size: NA; v_call: TRBV7-9; d_call: NA; cdr3_aa: CASSLRNTDTQYF; cdr3_nt: TGTGCCAGCAGCTTAAGAAACACAGATACGCAGTATTTT
j_call: TRBJ1-4; clone_size: few; v_call: TRBV6-6; d_call: TRBD1; cdr3_aa: CASSWTGGEKLFF; cdr3_nt: TGTGCCAGCAGTTGGACAGGCGGCGAAAAACTGTTTTTT
j_call: TRBJ1-2; clone_size: few; v_call: TRBV27; d_call: TRBD1; cdr3_aa: CASSLQTGGDFTF; cdr3_nt: TGTGCCAGCAGTCTGCAGACAGGGGGTGACTTCACCTTC
j_call: TRBJ2-6; clone_size: many; v_call: TRBV7-2; d_call: NA; cdr3_aa: CASSLRGSVSGANVLTF; cdr3_nt: TGTGCCAGCAGCTTAAGGGGTTCCGTCTCTGGGGCCAACGTCCTGACTTTC
j_call: TRBJ1-2; clone_size: NA; v_call: TRBV24-1; d_call: TRBD1; cdr3_aa: CATSAPDRAFYGYTF; cdr3_nt: TGTGCCACCAGTGCGCCGGACAGGGCCTTCTATGGCTACACCTTC
j_call: TRBJ1-2; clone_size: NA; v_call: TRBV13; d_call: NA; cdr3_aa: CASRTRDGRHRHYGYTF; cdr3_nt: TGTGCCAGCAGGACCCGGGACGGCAGGCACCGCCACTATGGCTACACCTTC
j_call: TRBJ2-1; clone_size: NA; v_call: TRBV6-2/TRBV6-3; d_call: NA; cdr3_aa: CASSSQGGGIRNEQFF; cdr3_nt: TGTGCCAGCAGTAGCCAAGGGGGGGGCATTAGGAATGAGCAGTTCTTC
j_call: TRBJ1-1; clone_size: few; v_call: TRBV5-6; d_call: NA; cdr3_aa: CASSWGPGGGTEAFF; cdr3_nt: TGTGCCAGCAGCTGGGGGCCCGGGGGGGGCACTGAAGCTTTCTTT
j_call: TRBJ1-5; clone_size: few; v_call: TRBV6-5; d_call: NA; cdr3_aa: CASSRIRDQPQHF; cdr3_nt: TGTGCCAGCAGTAGGATACGGGATCAGCCCCAGCATTTT
j_call: TRBJ1-1; clone_size: NA; v_call: TRBV24-1; d_call: NA; cdr3_aa: CATSDSDRWRNTEAFF; cdr3_nt: TGTGCCACCAGTGATTCAGACAGGTGGCGGAACACTGAAGCTTTCTTT
j_call: TRBJ1-4; clone_size: few; v_call: TRBV27; d_call: NA; cdr3_aa: CASSPSSGIREKLFF; cdr3_nt: TGTGCCAGCAGTCCAAGTAGCGGGATTCGTGAAAAACTGTTTTTT
j_call: TRBJ1-6; clone_size: few; v_call: TRBV4-1; d_call: NA; cdr3_aa: CASSQEGHYNSPLHF; cdr3_nt: TGCGCCAGCAGCCAAGAAGGACACTATAATTCACCCCTCCACTTT
j_call: TRBJ1-1; clone_size: few; v_call: TRBV5-6; d_call: NA; cdr3_aa: CASSLWQGLTPDTEAFF; cdr3_nt: TGTGCCAGCAGCTTGTGGCAGGGGCTTACGCCGGACACTGAAGCTTTCTTT
j_call: TRBJ1-1; clone_size: few; v_call: TRBV12-3/TRBV12-4; d_call: NA; cdr3_aa: CASSLLPFSEAFF; cdr3_nt: TGTGCCAGCAGTCTCTTGCCGTTTAGTGAAGCTTTCTTT
j_call: TRBJ1-1; clone_size: NA; v_call: TRBV19; d_call: TRBD1; cdr3_aa: CASSQPGQGRSTEAFF; cdr3_nt: TGTGCCAGTAGCCAACCGGGACAGGGCCGAAGCACTGAAGCTTTCTTT
j_call: TRBJ1-2; clone_size: few; v_call: TRBV19; d_call: NA; cdr3_aa: CASSITLQGASNYGYTF; cdr3_nt: TGTGCCAGTAGTATCACGCTCCAGGGCGCCTCTAACTATGGCTACACCTTC
j_call: TRBJ1-2; clone_size: few; v_call: TRBV14; d_call: NA; cdr3_aa: CASSQEQGLYGYTF; cdr3_nt: TGTGCCAGCAGCCAAGAACAGGGACTCTATGGCTACACCTTC
j_call: TRBJ1-2; clone_size: few; v_call: TRBV25-1; d_call: NA; cdr3_aa: CASSDPRRGGRDYGYTF; cdr3_nt: TGTGCCAGCAGTGATCCAAGGCGCGGGGGGCGGGACTATGGCTACACCTTC
j_call: TRBJ2-7; clone_size: NA; v_call: TRBV7-6; d_call: NA; cdr3_aa: CASSPSIAYEQYF; cdr3_nt: TGTGCCAGCAGCCCATCCATAGCCTACGAGCAGTACTTC
j_call: TRBJ1-2; clone_size: NA; v_call: TRBV9; d_call: NA; cdr3_aa: CASSGFRQDGYTF; cdr3_nt: TGTGCCAGCAGCGGATTTAGGCAGGATGGCTACACCTTC
j_call: TRBJ2-5; clone_size: NA; v_call: TRBV6-2/TRBV6-3; d_call: NA; cdr3_aa: CASSYALETQYF; cdr3_nt: TGTGCCAGCAGTTACGCTTTAGAGACCCAGTACTTC
j_call: TRBJ1-2; clone_size: few; v_call: TRBV7-6; d_call: NA; cdr3_aa: CASSLSGLVGYTF; cdr3_nt: TGTGCCAGCAGCTTATCGGGACTAGTGGGCTACACCTTC
j_call: TRBJ2-3; clone_size: many; v_call: TRBV7-9; d_call: NA; cdr3_aa: CASSPRASTTDTQYF; cdr3_nt: TGTGCCAGCAGCCCCCGCGCCTCAACAACAGATACGCAGTATTTT
j_call: TRBJ1-1; clone_size: NA; v_call: TRBV24-1; d_call: NA; cdr3_aa: CATSETDTEAFF; cdr3_nt: TGTGCCACCAGTGAAACAGACACTGAAGCTTTCTTT
j_call: TRBJ2-1; clone_size: NA; v_call: TRBV12-3/TRBV12-4; d_call: TRBD1; cdr3_aa: CASSALGQGLVEQFF; cdr3_nt: TGTGCCAGCAGTGCATTGGGACAGGGTTTAGTTGAGCAGTTCTTC
j_call: TRBJ2-7; clone_size: NA; v_call: TRBV7-6; d_call: NA; cdr3_aa: CASRTGISDEQYF; cdr3_nt: TGTGCCAGCAGAACAGGAATAAGCGACGAGCAGTACTTC
j_call: TRBJ2-3; clone_size: NA; v_call: TRBV6-2/TRBV6-3; d_call: NA; cdr3_aa: CASNYPRLDTQYF; cdr3_nt: TGTGCCAGCAATTACCCCAGGTTGGATACGCAGTATTTT
j_call: TRBJ2-2; clone_size: NA; v_call: TRBV6-5; d_call: NA; cdr3_aa: CASSLDGGPTTGELFF; cdr3_nt: TGTGCCAGCAGTTTGGACGGGGGGCCTACCACCGGGGAGCTGTTTTTT
j_call: TRBJ2-3; clone_size: NA; v_call: TRBV12-3/TRBV12-4; d_call: NA; cdr3_aa: CASSSDGGTQYF; cdr3_nt: TGTGCCAGCAGCTCGGACGGCGGTACGCAGTATTTT
j_call: TRBJ2-7; clone_size: many; v_call: TRBV7-2; d_call: NA; cdr3_aa: CASSFRGAALYEQYF; cdr3_nt: TGTGCCAGCAGCTTCCGGGGGGCCGCTCTCTACGAGCAGTACTTC
j_call: TRBJ2-7; clone_size: few; v_call: TRBV7-9; d_call: NA; cdr3_aa: CASSPNEAPSYEQYF; cdr3_nt: TGTGCCAGCAGCCCGAATGAAGCCCCATCCTACGAGCAGTACTTC
j_call: TRBJ2-7; clone_size: NA; v_call: TRBV5-1; d_call: NA; cdr3_aa: CASRAGSYEQYF; cdr3_nt: TGCGCCAGCCGAGCAGGATCCTACGAGCAGTACTTC
j_call: TRBJ1-1; clone_size: once; v_call: TRBV5-6; d_call: NA; cdr3_aa: CASSFRGLGMNTEAFF; cdr3_nt: TGTGCCAGCAGCTTCCGGGGGCTCGGGATGAACACTGAAGCTTTCTTT
j_call: TRBJ1-3; clone_size: NA; v_call: TRBV12-3/TRBV12-4; d_call: TRBD1; cdr3_aa: CASSLTGTGVGNTIYF; cdr3_nt: TGTGCCAGCAGTTTAACAGGGACAGGGGTTGGAAACACCATATATTTT
j_call: TRBJ2-3; clone_size: few; v_call: TRBV9; d_call: TRBD2; cdr3_aa: CASSVGSGGSTDTQYF; cdr3_nt: TGTGCCAGCAGCGTAGGGAGCGGGGGAAGCACAGATACGCAGTATTTT
j_call: TRBJ2-3; clone_size: many; v_call: TRBV7-2; d_call: NA; cdr3_aa: CASSLGQSSTDTQYF; cdr3_nt: TGTGCCAGCAGTTTAGGACAGTCGAGCACAGATACGCAGTATTTT
j_call: TRBJ2-1; clone_size: few; v_call: TRBV12-5; d_call: TRBD2; cdr3_aa: CASGLGRGGAVENEQFF; cdr3_nt: TGTGCTAGTGGTTTGGGCCGCGGGGGGGCCGTTGAAAATGAGCAGTTCTTC
j_call: TRBJ1-1; clone_size: NA; v_call: TRBV7-2; d_call: TRBD1; cdr3_aa: CASSLYRGRNTEAFF; cdr3_nt: TGTGCCAGCAGCCTTTACAGGGGGCGGAACACTGAAGCTTTCTTT
j_call: TRBJ2-2; clone_size: NA; v_call: TRBV28; d_call: TRBD1; cdr3_aa: CATPSGTGVGELFF; cdr3_nt: TGTGCCACCCCCTCCGGGACAGGGGTCGGGGAGCTGTTTTTT
j_call: TRBJ1-6; clone_size: many; v_call: TRBV6-5; d_call: NA; cdr3_aa: CASSYSRSGPLHF; cdr3_nt: TGTGCCAGCAGTTACTCGAGAAGCGGGCCCCTCCACTTT
j_call: TRBJ1-3; clone_size: few; v_call: TRBV7-6; d_call: NA; cdr3_aa: CASSHDGDLSGNTIYF; cdr3_nt: TGTGCCAGCAGTCACGACGGAGACCTCTCTGGAAACACCATATATTTT